The 8 T cell receptor beta chains below come from one sample, sequenced in a study of T cells in localized non-small cell lung cancer. Profiled with immunoSEQ multiplex PCR; TCRdb holds only in-frame clones, not every one. The data contain tens of thousands of clones, roughly 90% of them singletons. This specimen was peripheral blood, taken before any cancer treatment. Source of these receptors: a male donor aged 60 or over with stage III squamous cell lung carcinoma.

This sequence joins TRBV21-1 and TRBJ2-2; TRBD1, the table's D call, lacks a check against the DNA. TRBV21-1 is a documented pseudogene. The CDR3 is made up of 15 amino acids. CDR3 DNA sequence: TGTGCCAGCAGCAAAAGACAGGGGATGAGCGGGGAGCTGTTTTTT. Its protein product is CASSKRQGMSGELFF.

In DNA, the CDR3 is TGTGCCAGCATCCACACGAGCACCGGGGAGCTGTTTTTT. This encodes CASIHTSTGELFF. The chain links TRBV28 to TRBJ2-2, with D hard to call. This CDR3 spans 13 amino acids. Germline CDR1 is MDHEN and CDR2 is SYDVKM. V lost 7 bases to trimming and J lost 4 bases, with 10 bases between them.

J is TRBJ1-1 and V is TRBV13; a possible D gene is TRBD1 (5 bases). The V end was cut by 2 bases, the J end by 5 bases, with 9 bases between. CDR1 and CDR2 from the germline V gene are PRHDT and FYEKMQ (reference sequence). The CDR3 loop spans 13 amino acids. The CDR3 nucleotides read TGTGCCAGCAGCTTAATGGGGGTGACTGAAGCTTTCTTT. Its protein is CASSLMGVTEAFF.

This chain links TRBV5-6 with TRBJ1-2; D is unresolved. The CDR3 length is 15 residues. CDR1 and CDR2 (germline): SGHDT, YYEEEE. Trimming took off 1 base at V and 6 bases at J, with 16 bases between the two ends. The CDR3 nucleotides read TGTGCCAGCAGCTTGATAAGGAGGTGGTCCGATGGCTACACCTTC. Protein: CASSLIRRWSDGYTF.

The V call is TRBV7-9, the J call TRBJ1-5; D gene unclear. V lost 6 bases and J 5 bases, leaving 11 bases between the germline ends. CDR1 and CDR2 (germline): SEHNR, FQNEAQ (reference sequence). There are 13 residues in the CDR3. Written as DNA, the CDR3 is TGTGCCAGCAGGGGGAAGCCAGATCAGCCCCAGCATTTT. As protein: CASRGKPDQPQHF.

The chain uses TRBV28 and TRBJ2-1; weak D call: TRBD2 (6 bases). V lost 8 bases and J lost 3, with 14 bases in between. The CDR3 totals 14 residues. Germline CDR1 is MDHEN and CDR2 is SYDVKM. CDR3 amino acids: CASPPGGDYNEQFF. For the CDR3, the DNA is TGTGCCAGCCCGCCTGGCGGGGACTACAATGAGCAGTTCTTC.

V usage is TRBV19 and J usage is TRBJ1-5; 12 nucleotides align to TRBD1. Unmatched junction bases numbered 16, after V lost 2 bases and J lost 2 bases. Germline V gene data show CDR1 as LNHDA and CDR2 as SQIVND (reference sequence). This CDR3 region has 21 residues. The CDR3 reads CASSITGTGGFRDRRNQPQHF. The CDR3 DNA is TGTGCCAGTAGTATAACCGGGACAGGGGGCTTCAGGGACCGTCGCAATCAGCCCCAGCATTTT.

The J gene is TRBJ2-2, the V gene TRBV19; 7 bases are a match to TRBD1. CDR3 length: 15 residues. The V gene's germline CDR1 is LNHDA and CDR2 SQIVND (reference sequence). The V gene end was trimmed by 7 bases and the J gene end by 4 bases; junction bases not matched to a gene: 9. The CDR3 nucleotides read TGTGCCAGTAAAGGGGGCCCTAGGGGCACCGGGGAGCTGTTTTTT. Translating gives CASKGGPRGTGELFF.